Reported below is one T cell receptor (beta chain). Its antigen is undetermined. The data derive from a study of shared clonotypes between healthy human individuals. Study-wide results and limits: A few donors showed sharing of approximately 4.7% of naive CD4 clonotypes.

Deep level was the assay's run setting. Some clones are missing from TCRdb's copy, which holds only in-frame ones; the method was immunoSEQ multiplex PCR. The sample lists 850,000 to 1,100,000 clones, approximately 77% occurring once. The CDR3 length is 16 residues. The junction had 10 bases not matched to a gene; V was cut back by 8 bases and J by 5 bases. Germline V CDR1 and CDR2: SNHLY, FYNNEI. The chain is built from TRBV2 and TRBJ2-3, with TRBD2 matching 13 bases. The sample taken for sequencing was memory CD4+ T cells from PBMCs. Subset here: CD45RA-negative fraction. The source is a man younger than 35 in good health. Some clones in this sample may be carry-over from other donors' samples. CDR3 nucleotide sequence: TGTGCCAGCCTCACTGGACTAGCGGGGGCGGAAGATACGCAGTATTTT. The encoded protein is CASLTGLAGAEDTQYF.